The 22 T cell receptor beta chains listed next were all sequenced from one sample in a study of T-cell reconstitution after alpha-beta-depleted transplantation in children. Using unique molecular identifiers, the investigators prepared the TCRbeta library. TCRdb reanalysed the PCR reads using MiXCR and keeps one entry per CDR3 protein. In the table there are just over 350,000 distinct CDR3 sequences, 10% to 15% of which are singletons. Sequencing used PBMCs, obtained from the stem cell graft. The receptors come from a human donor who donated a stem cell graft to a child with Fanconi anemia.

Ten or more counts support this clonotype. The rearrangement links TRBV7-8 to TRBJ2-3; either TRBD1 or TRBD2 may supply D (7 bases each). Germline-derived CDR1 and CDR2 are SGHVS and FQNEAQ. This CDR3 has 19 amino acids. Trimming removed 5 bases from V and 1 base from J, with 25 bases in between. Here the CDR3 reads CASSPGEGAIGIGTDTQYF. The DNA for the CDR3 is TGTGCCAGCAGCCCCGGGGAGGGGGCAATTGGTATTGGCACAGATACGCAGTATTTT.

The V and J genes are TRBV6-2 or TRBV6-3 and TRBJ2-3, with no clear D. Germline assignment: CDR1 MNHEY and CDR2 SVGEGT. V was clipped by 4 bases and J by 10 bases, with 18 bases between them. The CDR3 covers 14 residues. CDR3 residues: CASSSYLGVRAQYF. The CDR3 coding sequence is TGTGCCAGCAGTTCCTACCTCGGCGTCAGAGCGCAGTATTTT.

The J gene is TRBJ2-5, the V gene TRBV29-1; TRBD1 might be the D (5 bases). Trimming took 6 bases from V and 5 from J, leaving 19 bases between them. The germline V gene encodes CDR1 SQVTM and CDR2 ANQGSEA. This CDR3 has 14 residues. CDR3 nucleotide sequence: TGCAGCGTGCCCCGGTCAGGGATTACGGAGACCCAGTACTTC. Residues: CSVPRSGITETQYF.

This clonotype was observed at least ten times. The chain uses TRBV7-9 and TRBJ2-1; 10 positions match TRBD2. Germline trimming cut 1 base from V and 8 bases from J; bases unmatched to any gene: 5. The germline gives CDR1 SEHNR, CDR2 FQNEAQ (reference sequence). The CDR3 extends over 15 amino acids. The CDR3 nucleotides are TGTGCCAGCAGCTTAGTATCTAGCGGGGGTTATGAGCAGTTCTTC. Its protein product is CASSLVSSGGYEQFF. Full variable domain (outside the CDR3, taken from reference TRBV7-9 and TRBJ2-1): DTGVSQNPRHKITKRGQNVTFRCDPISEHNRLYWYRQTLGQGPEFLTYFQNEAQLEKSRLLSDRFSAERPKGSFSTLEIQRTEQGDSAMYLCASSLVSSGGYEQFFGPGTRLTVL.

This clonotype was seen a handful of times. The chain joins TRBV6-5 to TRBJ2-5, with TRBD1 matching over 10 bases. The CDR3 is 17 residues long. J was trimmed by 5 bases and V by 5 bases; bases with no gene match: 14. Germline-derived CDR1 and CDR2 are MNHEY and SVGAGI. This CDR3 reads CASSHRTGTGAGETQYF. In DNA form, the CDR3 reads TGTGCCAGCAGTCACCGGACCGGGACAGGGGCTGGGGAGACCCAGTACTTC.

This clonotype was picked up a small number of times. V usage is TRBV20-1 and J usage is TRBJ1-4; D is uncertain. Trimming took 3 bases from V and 0 from J, leaving 17 bases between them. The CDR3 runs 17 residues. From germline, CDR1 is DFQATT and CDR2 SNEGSKA (reference sequence). The CDR3, as DNA: TGCAGTGCTAGCGGACTGCCCAGTGAGGCAACTAATGAAAAACTGTTTTTT. Encoded protein: CSASGLPSEATNEKLFF.

J is TRBJ1-5 and V is TRBV5-1; perhaps TRBD1 as D (5 bases). Trimming took 1 base from V and 0 from J, leaving 8 bases between them. The CDR3 spans 15 residues. Germline-derived CDR1 and CDR2 are SGHRS and YFSETQ. This CDR3 reads CASSLMGVSNQPQHF. CDR3 bases: TGCGCCAGCAGCTTGATGGGGGTTAGCAATCAGCCCCAGCATTTT. Full variable domain (missing parts from reference TRBV5-1 and TRBJ1-5): KAGVTQTPRYLIKTRGQQVTLSCSPISGHRSVSWYQQTPGQGLQFLFEYFSETQRNKGNFPGRFSGRQFSNSRSEMNVSTLELGDSALYLCASSLMGVSNQPQHFGDGTRLSIL.

The chain carries TRBV19 and TRBJ2-5; D possibly uses TRBD1 or TRBD2 (5 bases each). The CDR3 is 13 amino acids. With 8 bases removed from V and 8 bases from J, the gap between germline ends came to 18 bases. CDR1 is LNHDA and CDR2 is SQIVND in the germline V gene (reference sequence). In DNA form, the CDR3 reads TGTGCCAGTGGGAATAGCCTTGGGGGTACCCAGTACTTC. Translating gives CASGNSLGGTQYF.

The V and J genes are TRBV20-1 and TRBJ2-2; D is unresolved. The CDR3 is 14 residues long. From germline, CDR1 is DFQATT and CDR2 SNEGSKA (reference sequence). V lost 0 bases and J 1 base, leaving 6 bases between the germline ends. DNA for the CDR3: TGCAGTGCTAGAGACAGAAAGAACACCGGGGAGCTGTTTTTT. Its translation: CSARDRKNTGELFF.

This clonotype was counted at least ten times. The J gene is TRBJ1-2, the V gene TRBV5-1, with 7 bases that match TRBD1. This CDR3 has 14 residues. V shed 5 bases, J shed 6 bases, and the junction held 10 bases outside the gene matches. Germline lookup yields CDR1 SGHRS and CDR2 YFSETQ. The CDR3 DNA reads as TGCGCCAGCAGACAAAACGACAGGGAGAATGGCTACACCTTC. The encoded protein is CASRQNDRENGYTF.

Points on this clonotype: Being one base from a much bigger clone, this may be a read error. The chain links TRBV29-1 to TRBJ1-3; perhaps TRBD1 as D (5 bases). The CDR3 is made up of 13 amino acids. Germline CDR1 SQVTM, CDR2 ANQGSEA. The CDR3 nucleotides are TGCAGCGCAGGGATAAGCTCTGGAAACACCCTATATTTT. Protein sequence: CSAGISSGNTLYF.

The sample holds many counts of this clonotype. The chain recombines TRBV29-1 with TRBJ1-2; the match to TRBD1 covers 11 bases. This CDR3 is built from 14 residues. Germline-derived CDR1 and CDR2 are SQVTM and ANQGSEA. The V gene end was trimmed by 6 bases and the J gene end by 3 bases; junction bases not matched to a gene: 6. CDR3 nucleotides: TGCAGCGTGGACAGGGGGCGCGTGGACTATGGCTACACCTTC. Encoded protein: CSVDRGRVDYGYTF.

The genes are TRBV2 and TRBJ1-5; 8 nucleotides match TRBD1. The CDR3 consists of 19 residues. Germline V gives CDR1 SNHLY, CDR2 FYNNEI. With V trimmed by 5 bases and J by 6 bases, 21 bases remained unmatched. CDR3 region: CASSFTPVWTGQNIQPQHF. DNA of the CDR3: TGTGCCAGCAGTTTTACCCCAGTCTGGACAGGGCAAAACATTCAGCCCCAGCATTTT.

This clonotype was seen a handful of times. V usage is TRBV7-9 and J usage is TRBJ2-1; D gene uncertain. V lost 1 base, J lost 4 bases, and 8 bases lay in between. This CDR3 has 14 amino acids. Germline CDR1 SEHNR, CDR2 FQNEAQ (reference sequence). The CDR3 DNA reads TGTGCCAGCAGCTTAGTGGATCCTTACAATGAGCAGTTCTTC. Translation gives CASSLVDPYNEQFF.

The chain is built from TRBV28 and TRBJ1-2; unclear D gene. The CDR3 has 12 residues. Germline V lookup: CDR1 MDHEN, CDR2 SYDVKM. With 11 bases removed from V and 2 bases from J, the gap between germline ends came to 12 bases. The CDR3 loop reads CASAGGNYGYTF. The CDR3 region has the DNA TGTGCCTCAGCGGGAGGGAACTATGGCTACACCTTC.

Turning to this clonotype: One base away lies a much larger clone, so this may be a sequencing read error. CDR3 residues: CASSLSGPRRAEQYV. The CDR3 bases are TGTGCCAGCAGCTTGTCGGGACCCCGAAGGGCCGAGCAGTACGTC. V gene TRBV11-2 combines with J gene TRBJ2-7, with D possibly called TRBD1 or TRBD2 (5 bases each). CDR1 and CDR2 (germline): SGHAT, FQNNGV. The CDR3 covers 15 residues. Between the trimmed V and J ends, which lost 3 bases and 6 bases, there was a span of 18 bases.

This clonotype was counted many times. The genes are TRBV7-9 and TRBJ1-1; no clear D gene. The germline V gene has CDR1 SEHNR and CDR2 FQNEAQ (reference sequence). The V gene lost 3 bases and the J gene lost 8 bases, with 7 bases spanning the gap. The CDR3 consists of 11 residues. CDR3 protein: CASSFDKEAFF. CDR3 in DNA: TGTGCCAGCAGCTTTGACAAGGAAGCTTTCTTT. Drawing the rest from reference TRBV7-9 and TRBJ1-1, the complete variable domain is DTGVSQNPRHKITKRGQNVTFRCDPISEHNRLYWYRQTLGQGPEFLTYFQNEAQLEKSRLLSDRFSAERPKGSFSTLEIQRTEQGDSAMYLCASSFDKEAFFGQGTRLTVV.

This clonotype has only a few counts. J is TRBJ2-2 and V is TRBV4-3; 10 bases align to TRBD2. CDR3 length equals 17 residues. With V trimmed by 4 bases and J by 7 bases, 12 bases remained unmatched. The germline V gene has CDR1 LGHNA and CDR2 YSLEER. CDR3 coding DNA: TGCGCCAGCAGCCTTAGTAGGGCTAGCGGGGGCCACGGGGAGCTGTTTTTT. It is translated as CASSLSRASGGHGELFF.

This clonotype was counted many times. The chain employs TRBV5-1 and TRBJ1-1; TRBD1 might be the D (5 bases). CDR3 length equals 14 residues. The germline V and J ends were trimmed by 2 bases and 5 bases, with 13 bases remaining between them. Germline CDR1 reads SGHRS; CDR2 reads YFSETQ. CDR3 DNA sequence: TGCGCCAGCAGCTTCCGAGGGGACGGGACTGAAGCTTTCTTT. Residues: CASSFRGDGTEAFF.

The gene calls are TRBV5-1 and TRBJ2-1, with 8 bases identical to TRBD1. The ends lost 3 bases at V and 2 bases at J; junction bases unmatched: 4. CDR3 length: 15 residues. CDR1 is SGHRS, CDR2 YFSETQ, per germline. The chain's CDR3 is CASSWTGNTYNEQFF. For the CDR3, the DNA is TGCGCCAGCAGCTGGACAGGGAATACCTACAATGAGCAGTTCTTC.

This clonotype was seen only a few times. V gene TRBV29-1 combines with J gene TRBJ1-5, with D possibly being TRBD1 (6 bases). This CDR3 is 13 amino acids long. Germline CDR1 is SQVTM and CDR2 is ANQGSEA. Trimming stripped 5 bases from V and 4 bases from J, with 12 bases between. The CDR3 reads CSVSQGMNQPQHF. The CDR3 coding sequence is TGCAGCGTTTCCCAGGGGATGAATCAGCCCCAGCATTTT.

This clonotype occurred many times. V usage is TRBV6-5 and J usage is TRBJ2-3; 7 nucleotides match TRBD2. Trimming cost V 2 bases and J 0 bases; bases outside gene matches: 5. This CDR3 comprises 16 residues. Germline V gene sequence: CDR1 MNHEY, CDR2 SVGAGI. The CDR3 loop reads CASSYPTGGSTDTQYF. The CDR3 DNA follows: TGTGCCAGCAGTTACCCGACGGGGGGTAGCACAGATACGCAGTATTTT.